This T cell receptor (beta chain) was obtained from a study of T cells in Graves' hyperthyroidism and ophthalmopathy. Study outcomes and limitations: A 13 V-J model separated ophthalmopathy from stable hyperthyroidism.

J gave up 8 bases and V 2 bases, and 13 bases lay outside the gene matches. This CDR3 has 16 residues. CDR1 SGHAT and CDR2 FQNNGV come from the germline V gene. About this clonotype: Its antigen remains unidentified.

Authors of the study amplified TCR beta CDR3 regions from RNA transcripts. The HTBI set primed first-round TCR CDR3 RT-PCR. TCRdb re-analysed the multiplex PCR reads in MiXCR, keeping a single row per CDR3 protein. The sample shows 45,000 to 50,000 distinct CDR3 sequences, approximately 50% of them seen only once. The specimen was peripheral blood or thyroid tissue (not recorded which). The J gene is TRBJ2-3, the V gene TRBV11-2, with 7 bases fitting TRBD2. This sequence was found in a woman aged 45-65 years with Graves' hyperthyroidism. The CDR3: CASSLHPQSGMGTQYF. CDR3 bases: TGTGCCAGCAGCTTACACCCCCAAAGCGGGATGGGTACGCAGTATTTT.